These 26 T cell receptor beta chains came from one sample sequenced in a study of blood T cell repertoires in COVID-19. Clones were read by immunoSEQ multiplex PCR, and TCRdb kept only the in-frame ones, dropping some. The sample has 85,000 to 120,000 clones; roughly 92% are singletons. Sequenced sample: peripheral blood. The receptors come from a woman aged 50 to 60 with COVID-19, enrolled during active disease.

This chain joins TRBV2 and TRBJ1-2; TRBD1 matches at 8 bases. V gave up 6 bases and J gave up 5 bases; unmatched junction bases: 11. The CDR3 sequence is 15 residues long. Germline-derived CDR1 and CDR2 are SNHLY and FYNNEI. The CDR3 bases are TGTGCCAGCAGCCAAACGGACAGGGACGAATATGGCTACACCTTC. Its protein product is CASSQTDRDEYGYTF.

This chain links TRBV27 with TRBJ2-7, with 8 bases identical to TRBD1. CDR1 and CDR2 (germline): MNHEY, SMNVEV (reference sequence). The CDR3 loop spans 16 amino acids. V lost 6 bases, J lost 0 bases, and 10 bases stayed unmatched. The CDR3 region has the DNA TGTGCCAGCAGACCCACCGGGACAGGTTTCTCCTACGAGCAGTACGTC. This codes for CASRPTGTGFSYEQYV.

V usage is TRBV10-3 and J usage is TRBJ1-1; possibly TRBD1 for D (6 bases). Per germline, CDR1 ENHRY and CDR2 SYGVKD. The CDR3 totals 12 residues. The V and J ends lost 10 bases and 3 bases respectively, with 12 bases between them. The CDR3 region has the DNA TGTGCCACGGTTTCAGGGGACACTGAAGCTTTCTTT. Amino acids: CATVSGDTEAFF.

This clone was found once. The chain joins TRBV28 to TRBJ2-7; perhaps TRBD2 as D (5 bases). Looked up from germline, CDR1 is MDHEN and CDR2 is SYDVKM. The CDR3 extends over 15 amino acids. V was pared by 5 bases and J by 6 bases, with 20 bases between. The CDR3 DNA reads TGTGCCAGCAGTCCACCAGGCCCGCGAGGGTTCGAGCAGTACGTC. Translated: CASSPPGPRGFEQYV.

V is TRBV28 and J is TRBJ1-5, with 10 bases matching TRBD1. Germline V gene data show CDR1 as MDHEN and CDR2 as SYDVKM. J lost 9 bases, V lost 7 bases, and 12 bases had no gene match. The CDR3 has 15 residues. DNA for the CDR3: TGTGCCAGCACCGCAAGGGGACAGGGGAGGAGGCCCCAGCATTTT. Its translation: CASTARGQGRRPQHF.

The J gene is TRBJ2-3, the V gene TRBV10-2; D not resolved. Deletions cut 5 bases from V and 5 bases from J, with 5 bases between. The CDR3 extends over 11 amino acids. Germline values: CDR1 WSHSY, CDR2 SAAADI. The chain's CDR3 is CASSILDTQYF. For the CDR3, the DNA is TGCGCCAGCAGTATCTTAGATACGCAGTATTTT.

The rearrangement uses TRBV19 and TRBJ2-1, with 14 positions matching TRBD2. Trimming at V came to 6 bases and at J to 7 bases, leaving 11 bases not matched to a gene. Germline CDR1 and CDR2: LNHDA and SQIVND (reference sequence). The CDR3 contains 17 residues. The CDR3 DNA follows: TGTGCCAGTAGCCCCCTGCGACTAGCGGGGGGGCTAAATGAGCAGTTCTTC. It translates to CASSPLRLAGGLNEQFF. Full variable domain (missing parts from reference TRBV19 and TRBJ2-1): DGGITQSPKYLFRKEGQNVTLSCEQNLNHDAMYWYRQDPGQGLRLIYYSQIVNDFQKGDIAEGYSVSREKKESFPLTVTSAQKNPTAFYLCASSPLRLAGGLNEQFFGPGTRLTVL.

J is TRBJ2-2 and V is TRBV27, with a tentative D call TRBD1 (6 bases). V lost 6 bases to trimming and J lost 4 bases, with 12 bases between them. CDR1 MNHEY and CDR2 SMNVEV come from the germline V gene (reference sequence). The CDR3 length is 14 residues. The CDR3 spells CASRQGRGTGELFF. The CDR3 DNA follows: TGTGCCAGCAGACAGGGCCGGGGCACCGGGGAGCTGTTTTTT.

The chain uses TRBV28 and TRBJ2-2; D is perhaps TRBD2 (7 bases). The CDR3 has 18 amino acids. The germline CDR1 and CDR2 sequences are MDHEN and SYDVKM. Deletions cut 11 bases from V and 4 bases from J, with 29 bases between. The CDR3 here is CAGQHGSGGGGGTGELFF. CDR3 bases: TGTGCCGGCCAGCATGGGTCCGGTGGGGGGGGCGGCACCGGGGAGCTGTTTTTT.

The chain is built from TRBV30 and TRBJ1-3; D is possibly TRBD1 (6 bases). The germline V gene has CDR1 GTSNPN and CDR2 SVGIG (reference sequence). V dropped 6 bases and J dropped 2 bases, with 17 bases sitting between them. CDR3 length equals 15 residues. The CDR3 here is CACYRQDPPGNTIYF. As DNA, the CDR3 is TGTGCCTGCTACCGACAGGACCCCCCTGGAAACACCATATATTTT.

This rearrangement joins TRBV27 to TRBJ2-7; TRBD2 might be the D (6 bases). This CDR3 spans 14 amino acids. Germline-derived CDR1 and CDR2 are MNHEY and SMNVEV (reference sequence). The ends were cut back, 8 bases at V and 3 bases at J, with 17 bases in the middle. CDR3 sequence reads: CASSPPGVFYEQYV. The CDR3 nucleotides are TGTGCCAGCTCCCCCCCGGGGGTTTTCTACGAGCAGTACGTC.

This chain links TRBV19 with TRBJ1-1; D remains ambiguous. Germline assignment: CDR1 LNHDA and CDR2 SQIVND (reference sequence). The CDR3 length is 12 residues. With 1 base removed from V and 4 bases from J, the gap between germline ends came to 4 bases. CDR3 sequence (DNA): TGTGCCAGTAGTATAGGTCTCACTGAAGCTTTCTTT. Translated: CASSIGLTEAFF.

The chain links TRBV6-6 to TRBJ1-2, with a possible D match to TRBD1 (6 bases). Germline CDR1 MNHNY, CDR2 SVGAGI (reference sequence). The germline V and J ends were trimmed by 1 base and 12 bases, with 12 bases remaining between them. CDR3 length: 12 amino acids. Here the CDR3 DNA reads TGTGCCAGCAGTTACTATCTCACAGGGCACACCTTC. Amino acid sequence: CASSYYLTGHTF.

The CDR3: CASSGRGPHSSYNSPLHF. The CDR3 bases are TGTGCCAGCAGCGGGAGGGGACCTCACAGCTCCTATAATTCACCCCTCCACTTT. The chain couples TRBV7-2 to TRBJ1-6; TRBD1 is a possible D gene (5 bases). V lost 5 bases to trimming and J lost 0 bases, with 17 bases between them. The CDR3 runs 18 residues. The germline gives CDR1 SGHTA, CDR2 FQGNSA.

This sequence joins TRBV11-2 and TRBJ2-3; the D gene is possibly TRBD1 (5 bases). The CDR3 loop spans 12 amino acids. Trimming took 1 base from V and 12 from J, leaving 11 bases between them. Germline loops: CDR1 SGHAT, CDR2 FQNNGV. The CDR3 DNA sequence: TGTGCCAGCAGCTTAGGTGGGGCCGTACAGTATTTT. Residues: CASSLGGAVQYF.

This chain uses TRBV6-5 with TRBJ1-2, with D maybe TRBD1 (5 bases). V lost 2 bases to trimming and J lost 0 bases, with 10 bases between them. This CDR3 region has 15 residues. Germline-derived CDR1 and CDR2 are MNHEY and SVGAGI. The CDR3 loop reads CASSYGAAANYGYTF. The CDR3 DNA sequence: TGTGCCAGCAGTTACGGGGCAGCCGCTAACTATGGCTACACCTTC.

V and J are TRBV19 and TRBJ1-4; D uncertain. Trimming shortened V by 2 bases and J by 7 bases, and 8 bases separated the two germline ends. Germline V gene data show CDR1 as LNHDA and CDR2 as SQIVND (reference sequence). The CDR3 runs to 13 residues. The chain's CDR3 is CASSITGSEKLFF. CDR3 in DNA: TGTGCCAGTAGTATAACCGGGAGTGAAAAACTGTTTTTT.

V gene TRBV5-4 combines with J gene TRBJ2-1, with 7 bases lining up with TRBD2. Losses at the gene ends were 4 bases for V and 7 bases for J; bases not matched to a gene: 14. This CDR3 is built from 16 residues. Per germline, CDR1 SGHNT and CDR2 YYREEE (reference sequence). Here the CDR3 reads CASSPLEASGMNEQFF. The DNA of the CDR3 is TGTGCCAGCAGCCCCCTGGAGGCTAGCGGCATGAATGAGCAGTTCTTC.

V usage is TRBV27 and J usage is TRBJ2-7; TRBD1 matches 7 bases. Germline CDR1 is MNHEY and CDR2 is SMNVEV (reference sequence). With V trimmed by 2 bases and J by 3 bases, 4 bases remained unmatched. The CDR3 runs 14 residues. In nucleotides, the CDR3 is TGTGCCAGCAGTTTAACGACAGGGAGCTACGAGCAGTACGTC. Amino acids: CASSLTTGSYEQYV.

V and J are TRBV5-1 and TRBJ2-6, with TRBD1 matching 7 bases. The germline CDR1 and CDR2 sequences are SGHRS and YFSETQ. Germline trimming cut 4 bases from V and 3 bases from J; bases unmatched to any gene: 10. CDR3 length: 17 residues. This chain's CDR3 is CASSPRPTGDGANVLTF. The CDR3, as DNA: TGCGCCAGCAGCCCTCGTCCTACAGGGGATGGGGCCAACGTCCTGACTTTC.

The chain employs TRBV10-3 and TRBJ2-2; TRBD2 might be the D (7 bases). The germline CDR1 and CDR2 sequences are ENHRY and SYGVKD. Trimming took off 8 bases at V and 3 bases at J, with 16 bases between the two ends. The CDR3 contains 15 residues. The CDR3 sequence: CAIGDGGLDTGELFF. The CDR3 bases are TGTGCCATCGGCGACGGGGGGCTTGACACCGGGGAGCTGTTTTTT.

The rearrangement joins TRBV11-3 to TRBJ2-2; 7 bases map to TRBD1. The CDR3 is 16 amino acids. The germline V gene encodes CDR1 SGHNT and CDR2 YENEEA. Trimming took 3 bases from V and 5 from J; bases not matched to a gene: 9. CDR3 nucleotides: TGTGCCAGCAGCTTCCGAAGGGGGCAAGGGACCGGGGAGCTGTTTTTT. Protein sequence: CASSFRRGQGTGELFF. Variable domain in full (rest from reference TRBV11-3 and TRBJ2-2): EAGVVQSPRYKIIEKKQPVAFWCNPISGHNTLYWYLQNLGQGPELLIRYENEEAVDDSQLPKDRFSAERLKGVDSTLKIQPAELGDSAVYLCASSFRRGQGTGELFFGEGSRLTVL.

The DNA of the CDR3 is TGCAGCGTTGACCCCACAGGGGGTACTAACTATGGCTACACCTTC. It translates to CSVDPTGGTNYGYTF. The gene calls are TRBV29-1 and TRBJ1-2; 8 bases agree with TRBD1. CDR1 and CDR2 from the germline V gene are SQVTM and ANQGSEA. CDR3 length: 15 amino acids. With V trimmed by 3 bases and J by 0 bases, 6 bases remained unmatched.

This clone came up once. The CDR3 DNA follows: TGTGCCAGCAGCCTCACACAGCGGAATGAGCAGTTCTTC. Protein product: CASSLTQRNEQFF. The chain employs TRBV5-6 and TRBJ2-1, with D possibly TRBD2 on 5 matching bases. Germline lookup yields CDR1 SGHDT and CDR2 YYEEEE. V shed 4 bases and J shed 7 bases, with 12 bases lying between them. The length of the CDR3 is 13 residues.

The chain uses TRBV24-1 and TRBJ2-7; D gene unclear. V lost 10 bases and J lost 1, with 13 bases in between. From germline, CDR1 is KGHDR and CDR2 SFDVKD. The CDR3 has 13 amino acids. The CDR3 nucleotides read TGTGCCACAAAACCGAGCTCTTCCTACGAGCAGTACGTC. Translated: CATKPSSSYEQYV.

The chain uses TRBV21-1 and TRBJ2-1; the table's D gene call, TRBD1, was not cross checked with the DNA. TRBV21-1 is a listed pseudogene. This CDR3 is 18 amino acids long. CDR3 protein: CASSKNGPGGPSYNEQFF. CDR3 coding DNA: TGTGCCAGCAGCAAAAATGGTCCAGGGGGGCCTTCCTACAATGAGCAGTTCTTC.